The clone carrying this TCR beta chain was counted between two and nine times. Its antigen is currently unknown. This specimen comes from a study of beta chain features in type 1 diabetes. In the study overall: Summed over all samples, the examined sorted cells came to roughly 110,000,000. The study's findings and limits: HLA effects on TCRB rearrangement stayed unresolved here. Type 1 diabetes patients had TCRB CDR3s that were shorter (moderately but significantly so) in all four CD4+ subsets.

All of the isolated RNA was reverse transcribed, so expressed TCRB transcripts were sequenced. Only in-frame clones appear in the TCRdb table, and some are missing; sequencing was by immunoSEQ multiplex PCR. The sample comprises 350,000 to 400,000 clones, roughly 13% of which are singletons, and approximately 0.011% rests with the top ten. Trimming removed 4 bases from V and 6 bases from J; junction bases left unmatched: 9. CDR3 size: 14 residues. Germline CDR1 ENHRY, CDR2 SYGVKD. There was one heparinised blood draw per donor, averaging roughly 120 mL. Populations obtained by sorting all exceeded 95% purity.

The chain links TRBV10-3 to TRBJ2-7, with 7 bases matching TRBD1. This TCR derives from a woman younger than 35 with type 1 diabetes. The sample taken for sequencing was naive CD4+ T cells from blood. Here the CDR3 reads CAISARTGSVEQYF. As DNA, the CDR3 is TGTGCCATCAGTGCCCGGACAGGTTCGGTCGAGCAGTACTTC.